This section outlines one T cell receptor beta chain sequence together with its context. The sample is drawn from a study of blood T cell repertoires in COVID-19. Study as a whole: Whether acute or convalescent, the COVID-19 samples came from the United States, Italy and Spain.

Measured with immunoSEQ multiplex PCR; TCRdb has only the in-frame clones, and not every one. Seen here are some 180,000 clones, 82% observed once, and the top ten hold around 5.2%. This CDR3 is built from 15 residues. Germline CDR1 SEHNR, CDR2 FQNEAQ (reference sequence). V lost 1 base and J 0 bases, leaving 7 bases between the germline ends. Assignments of participants to cohorts depended upon their own reported clinical history. The V gene is TRBV7-9, the J gene TRBJ2-1; D ambiguous. What was sequenced was PBMCs or T cells enriched from blood (not recorded which). The TCR was taken from an older woman with acute COVID-19. The chain's CDR3 is CASSLVGYSYNEQFF. Written as DNA, the CDR3 is TGTGCCAGCAGCTTAGTGGGCTACTCCTACAATGAGCAGTTCTTC.